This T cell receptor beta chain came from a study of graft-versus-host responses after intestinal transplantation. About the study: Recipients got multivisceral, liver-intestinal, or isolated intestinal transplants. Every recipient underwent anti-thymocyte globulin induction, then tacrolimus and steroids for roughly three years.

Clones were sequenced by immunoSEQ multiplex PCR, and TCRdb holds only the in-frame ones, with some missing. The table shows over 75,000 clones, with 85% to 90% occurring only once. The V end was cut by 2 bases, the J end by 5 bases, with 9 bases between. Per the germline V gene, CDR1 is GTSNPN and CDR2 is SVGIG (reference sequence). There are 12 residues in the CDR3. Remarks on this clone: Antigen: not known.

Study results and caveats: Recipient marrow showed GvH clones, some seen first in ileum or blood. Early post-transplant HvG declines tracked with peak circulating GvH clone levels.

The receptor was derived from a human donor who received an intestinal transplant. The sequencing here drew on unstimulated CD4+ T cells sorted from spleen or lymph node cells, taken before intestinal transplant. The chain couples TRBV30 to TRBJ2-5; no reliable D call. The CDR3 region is CAWSPAFETQYF. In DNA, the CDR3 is TGTGCCTGGAGTCCTGCGTTCGAGACCCAGTACTTC.